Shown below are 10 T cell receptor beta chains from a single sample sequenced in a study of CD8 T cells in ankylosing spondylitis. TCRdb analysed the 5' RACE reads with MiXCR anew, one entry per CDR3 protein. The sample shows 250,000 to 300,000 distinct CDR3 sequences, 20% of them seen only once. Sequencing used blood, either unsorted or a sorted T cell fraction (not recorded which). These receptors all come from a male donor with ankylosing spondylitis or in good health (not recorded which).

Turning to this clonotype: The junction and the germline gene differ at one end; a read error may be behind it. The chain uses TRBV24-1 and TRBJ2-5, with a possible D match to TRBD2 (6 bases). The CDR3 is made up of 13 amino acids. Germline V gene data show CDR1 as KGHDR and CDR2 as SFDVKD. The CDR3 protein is CVTSAGRMGTQYF. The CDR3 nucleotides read TGTGTCACCAGTGCAGGGAGGATGGGGACCCAGTACTTC.

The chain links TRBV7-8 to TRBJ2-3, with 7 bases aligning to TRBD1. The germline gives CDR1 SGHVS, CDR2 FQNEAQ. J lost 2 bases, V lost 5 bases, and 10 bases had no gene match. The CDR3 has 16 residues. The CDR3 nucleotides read TGTGCCAGCAGCGCGTCGACAGGGATCGACACAGATACGCAGTATTTT. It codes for CASSASTGIDTDTQYF.

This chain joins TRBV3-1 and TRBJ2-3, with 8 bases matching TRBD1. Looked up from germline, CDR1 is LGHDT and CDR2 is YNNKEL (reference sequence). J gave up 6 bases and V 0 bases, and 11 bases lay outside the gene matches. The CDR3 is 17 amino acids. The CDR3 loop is CASSQDRTGSHTDTQYF. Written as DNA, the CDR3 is TGTGCCAGCAGCCAAGACCGGACAGGGTCACACACGGATACGCAGTATTTT.

The DNA for the CDR3 is TGCAGCGTTGTGGTCTGGGGAGATAACTATGGCTACACCTTC. The encoded protein is CSVVVWGDNYGYTF. This chain connects TRBV29-1 to TRBJ1-2; D is uncertain. The V and J ends lost 4 bases and 1 base respectively, with 13 bases between them. The germline CDR1 and CDR2 sequences are SQVTM and ANQGSEA. The CDR3 spans 14 residues.

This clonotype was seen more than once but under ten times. The DNA of the CDR3 is TGCGCCAGCAGCTTGGGTTGGGGCAAAAACACTGAAGCTTTCTTT. It codes for CASSLGWGKNTEAFF. The rearrangement links TRBV5-1 to TRBJ1-1, with a possible D match to TRBD1 (5 bases). Germline CDR1 reads SGHRS; CDR2 reads YFSETQ. V lost 0 bases to trimming and J lost 2 bases, with 11 bases between them. The CDR3 loop spans 15 amino acids.

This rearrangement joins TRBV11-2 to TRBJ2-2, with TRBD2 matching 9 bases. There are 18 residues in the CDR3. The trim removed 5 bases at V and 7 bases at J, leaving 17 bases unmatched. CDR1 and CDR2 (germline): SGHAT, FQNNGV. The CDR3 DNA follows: TGTGCCAGCAGCATAACTCTTAGCGGGGGTGCACGAAGCGGGGAGCTGTTTTTT. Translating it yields CASSITLSGGARSGELFF.

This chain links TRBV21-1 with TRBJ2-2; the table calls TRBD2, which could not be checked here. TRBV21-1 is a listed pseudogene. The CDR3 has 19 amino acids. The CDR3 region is CASSKGGRIWLAGHGELFF. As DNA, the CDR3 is TGTGCCAGCAGCAAAGGAGGGCGCATATGGCTAGCGGGACACGGGGAGCTGTTTTTT.

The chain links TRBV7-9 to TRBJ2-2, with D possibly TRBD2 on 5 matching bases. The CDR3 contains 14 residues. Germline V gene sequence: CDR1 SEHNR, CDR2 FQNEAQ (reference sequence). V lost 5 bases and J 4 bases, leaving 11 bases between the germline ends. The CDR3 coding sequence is TGTGCCAGCAGCCCAGGACTGATCACCGGGGAGCTGTTTTTT. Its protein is CASSPGLITGELFF.

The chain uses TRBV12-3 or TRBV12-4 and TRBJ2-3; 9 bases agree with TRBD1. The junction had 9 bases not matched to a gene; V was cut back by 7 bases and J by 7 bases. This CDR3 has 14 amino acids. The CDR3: CASIYRGRMNTQYF. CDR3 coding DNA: TGTGCCAGCATTTACAGGGGGCGCATGAATACGCAGTATTTT.

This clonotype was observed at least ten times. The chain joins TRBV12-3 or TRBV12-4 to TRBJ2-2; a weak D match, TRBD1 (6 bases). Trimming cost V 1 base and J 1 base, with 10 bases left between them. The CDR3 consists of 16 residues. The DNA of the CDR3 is TGTGCCAGCAGTTTAGGAACAGGGCAGAACACCGGGGAGCTGTTTTTT. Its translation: CASSLGTGQNTGELFF.